This T cell receptor beta chain derives from a study of blood T cell repertoires in COVID-19. This CDR3 contains 19 residues. Germline V gene data show CDR1 as MNHEY and CDR2 as SVGEGT. V dropped 2 bases and J dropped 3; count of bases not matched to a gene: 8. Here immunoSEQ multiplex PCR was the method, and the copy in TCRdb shows in-frame clones only, minus some. The sample records about 58,000 clones, approximately 81% being singletons. Sequences were obtained from peripheral blood. The rearrangement joins TRBV6-2 or TRBV6-3 to TRBJ2-2; 14 nucleotides agree with TRBD2. This sequence was found in a man in his forties or fifties with active COVID-19. This CDR3 is CASSYRGLAGAVHTGELFF. The CDR3 DNA reads TGTGCCAGCAGTTACCGGGGACTAGCGGGAGCCGTACACACCGGGGAGCTGTTTTTT.